The 29 T cell receptor delta chains below all came from one sample that was sequenced in a study of γδ T cells in repeated Plasmodium falciparum infection. TCRdb applied CATT to the multiplex PCR reads for clone calling. Among approximately 60,000 delta-chain clones, 1.7% were seen once, and the ten largest hold about 15%. Bulk repertoires came from Vgamma9/Vdelta2+ or Vdelta2-negative gammadelta T cells flow-sorted from PBMC. The sample taken for sequencing was gamma-delta T cells from blood. The receptors stem from a pool of human donors (malaria-infected and uninfected, not separated).

This clone appeared many times. TCRdb pairs this DNA with a much larger clone's protein that differs at residue 3, likely a read error; the protein shown was translated from the DNA. The chain is built from TRDV1 and TRDJ1; D might be TRDD3 (6 bases). CDR1 and CDR2 (germline): TSWWSYY, QGS. The CDR3 has 17 residues. The CDR3 nucleotides are TGTGCTCCTGGGACTCCTAGTGTGTCGGGGGAGGTCGGTAAACTCATCTTT. Translated, it gives CAPGTPSVSGEVGKLIF.

This clone was seen at least ten times. The sample carries other DNA sequences with the same CDR3. The chain recombines TRDV1 with TRDJ2; TRDD3 matches 9 bases. CDR3 size: 19 residues. Germline CDR1 TSWWSYY, CDR2 QGS. The junction had 19 bases not matched to a gene; V was cut back by 6 bases and J by 5 bases. The CDR3 DNA is TGTGCTCTTGGTAAAGGCCTTCCCTGGTGGTGGGGGATAACAGCACAACTCTTCTTT. Translation: CALGKGLPWWWGITAQLFF.

In the case of this clone: The protein given by TCRdb reflects a much larger clone and differs at residue 6 from this DNA's translation, likely from a read error; the protein shown is the DNA's translation. The chain is built from TRDV3 and TRDJ1; 9 bases align to TRDD3. No J gene was available from TCRdb, and it was assigned here by a germline match of the DNA. CDR3 length equals 21 residues. CDR1 is TVYSNPD, CDR2 GDNSRS, per germline (reference sequence). V trimming: 2 bases; J trimming: 1 base; junction bases outside the gene matches: 26. CDR3 nucleotide sequence: TGTGCCTTTTCCGCCCTCCTCCAAAATAGGAGACTGGGGGAGATCACCGATAAACTCATCTTT. The encoded protein is CAFSALLQNRRLGEITDKLIF.

Ten or more counts support this clone. The protein TCRdb lists belongs to a much larger clone and differs from this DNA's translation at residue 11, which points to a read error; the protein shown is made from the DNA. This rearrangement joins TRDV1 to TRDJ1; D is unresolved. The germline CDR1 and CDR2 sequences are TSWWSYY and QGS. The CDR3 contains 19 residues. V was clipped by 3 bases and J by 0 bases, with 23 bases between them. CDR3 nucleotides: TGTGCTCTTGGGGATCTCTCGCTATTCCCACCCCCGTACACCGATAAACTCATCTTT. Translating it yields CALGDLSLFPPPYTDKLIF.

The table lists this clone with many counts. Possible read error: a much larger clone is one base away. The same CDR3 also results from other DNA sequences found in this sample. This chain links TRDV1 with TRDJ2; 7 positions match TRDD3. V gave up 3 bases and J gave up 4 bases; unmatched junction bases: 29. The germline V gene encodes CDR1 TSWWSYY and CDR2 QGS. The CDR3 loop spans 23 amino acids. CDR3 sequence (DNA): TGTGCTCTTGGGGATCCCCCCTTACGTACGGATCTCTGGGGGTTACGGAAGACAGCACAACTCTTCTTT. Amino acids: CALGDPPLRTDLWGLRKTAQLFF.

A note on this clone: This is likely an artifact of a read error, given a far larger clone one base away. This sample also contains other DNA sequences that code for the same CDR3. J is TRDJ1 and V is TRDV1; 9 positions match TRDD3. As TCRdb names no J gene, one was assigned here on the basis of a DNA match to germline. V trimming: 3 bases; J trimming: 0 bases; junction bases outside the gene matches: 17. The CDR3 totals 20 residues. Germline loops: CDR1 TSWWSYY, CDR2 QGS. CDR3 DNA sequence: TGTGCTCTTGGGGAGCTCTGTCCCCACTACTGGGGGACCTACACCGATAAACTCATCTTT. It encodes CALGELCPHYWGTYTDKLIF.

This clone was observed at least ten times. With only one base between it and a far larger clone, this is likely a read error. This CDR3 is also generated by other DNA sequences in the sample. The gene calls are TRDV1 and TRDJ1; 13 nucleotides align to TRDD3. This CDR3 spans 19 amino acids. The germline V gene has CDR1 TSWWSYY and CDR2 QGS. The CDR3 region is CALGRDRPRTGGYADKLIF. The CDR3 DNA is TGTGCTCTTGGACGGGATCGTCCACGTACTGGGGGATACGCCGATAAACTCATCTTC.

In its sample, this clone was seen a few times. A read error likely explains why the TCRdb protein, taken from a much larger clone, differs from this DNA's translation at residue 4; the protein shown is translated from the DNA. This rearrangement joins TRDV2 to TRDJ3; 9 positions agree with TRDD3. The CDR3 is 18 amino acids. Per the germline V gene, CDR1 is GEAIGNYY and CDR2 is EKD. Trimming removed 5 bases from V and 0 bases from J; junction bases left unmatched: 7. CDR3 amino acids: CACGRLGDLSWDTRQMFF. CDR3 DNA sequence: TGTGCCTGTGGCAGACTGGGGGACCTCTCCTGGGACACCCGACAGATGTTTTTC.

Remarks on this clone: This DNA translates differently at residue 6 from the TCRdb protein, which is that of a much larger clone; a read error is likely, and the protein shown is the DNA's own translation. V gene TRDV1 combines with J gene TRDJ1; 10 nucleotides line up with TRDD3. The germline V gene has CDR1 TSWWSYY and CDR2 QGS. This CDR3 comprises 21 residues. CDR3 DNA: TGTGCTATTGGGGAACCAGATCATACTGTTATCGGGGGATACGGCACCGATAAACTCATCTTT. Its translation is CAIGEPDHTVIGGYGTDKLIF.

Of note for this clone: TCRdb assigns this DNA the protein of a much larger clone, which departs from its translation at residue 17; this likely reflects a read error, and the protein shown comes from translating the DNA. The chain recombines TRDV1 with TRDJ1; 12 bases fit TRDD3. In germline, CDR1 is TSWWSYY, CDR2 QGS. The CDR3 is 18 residues long. CDR3 amino acids: CALGEGVPLGDTTRKLTF. The CDR3 nucleotides are TGTGCTCTTGGGGAAGGGGTCCCACTGGGGGATACAACTAGAAAACTCACCTTT.

This clone has at least ten counts. TCRdb records a much larger clone's protein for this DNA, with a difference at residue 4 that likely arises from a read error; the protein given is the translation of the DNA. The chain joins TRDV1 to TRDJ1; D unresolved. The CDR3 consists of 13 residues. Germline CDR1 TSWWSYY, CDR2 QGS. The CDR3 region has the DNA TGTGCTCTTGTGGAACGATCCCCGGGGAAACTCATCTTT. Its protein product is CALVERSPGKLIF.

As regards this clone: The amino acid sequence in TCRdb belongs to a much larger clone and departs from this DNA's translation at residue 7, likely a sequencing read error; the sequence shown is translated from the DNA. The chain carries TRDV1 and TRDJ2; no definite D call. The germline CDR1 and CDR2 sequences are TSWWSYY and QGS. The CDR3 totals 20 residues. V lost 0 bases and J lost 0, with 20 bases in between. The CDR3 DNA reads as TGTGCTCTTGGGGAACTTAGCCTCAGCCTCCTCAGGGCTTTGACAGCACAACTCTTCTTT. This encodes CALGELSLSLLRALTAQLFF.

This clone was seen ten or more times. The protein TCRdb lists belongs to a much larger clone and differs from this DNA's translation at residue 14, which points to a read error; the protein shown is made from the DNA. No J gene was named, though the V gene is TRDV1. In germline, CDR1 is TSWWSYY, CDR2 QGS. This CDR3 region has 16 residues. The CDR3 coding sequence is TGTGCTCTTGGGATAAGACCCGTTAGGAACGGCGATAAACCCATCTTT. The encoded protein is CALGIRPVRNGDKPIF.

This clone was picked up a small number of times. Only one base separates this from a far larger clonotype, so it likely reflects a read error. The same CDR3 is also encoded by other DNA sequences in this sample. The chain combines TRDV1 with TRDJ1, with 10 bases that match TRDD3. TCRdb lists no J gene, so it was determined here by aligning the DNA to germline. The germline CDR1 and CDR2 sequences are TSWWSYY and QGS. The CDR3 consists of 24 residues. CDR3: CALGGYTPLPEVFYWGTSTDKLIF. CDR3 nucleotide sequence: TGCGCTCTTGGGGGATACACTCCCTTACCGGAGGTCTTTTACTGGGGGACTTCCACCGATAAACTCATCTTT.

In this sample, this clone turned up a few times. TCRdb records a much larger clone's protein for this DNA, with a difference at residue 10 that likely arises from a read error; the protein given is the translation of the DNA. The V and J genes are TRAV36/DV7 and TRDJ1, with TRDD3 matching 10 bases. The J gene, left out of TCRdb, was set here by checking the DNA against germline. Germline lookup yields CDR1 VTNFRS and CDR2 LTSSGIE (reference sequence). With 3 bases clipped from V and 0 bases from J, the junction kept 23 bases outside the gene matches. The CDR3 is 21 amino acids. CDR3 nucleotide sequence: TGTGCTGTGGTCCTCATCCTGCCCTTCCGGGGGATACGCTCGGACACCGATAAACTCATCTTT. This translates into CAVVLILPFRGIRSDTDKLIF. The full variable domain, its missing parts supplied by reference TRAV36/DV7 and TRDJ1, is EDKVVQSPLSLVVHEGDTVTLNCSYEVTNFRSLLWYKQEKKAPTFLFMLTSSGIEKKSGRLSSILDKKELSSILNITATQTGDSAIYLCAVVLILPFRGIRSDTDKLIFGKGTRVTVEP.

At least ten counts were recorded for this clone. This may stem from a read error, because a much larger clone lies one nucleotide away. The identical CDR3 is also encoded by other nucleotide sequences in the sample. This chain connects TRDV1 to TRDJ1, with D possibly matching TRDD2 (5 bases). This CDR3 spans 15 amino acids. Germline V gene data show CDR1 as TSWWSYY and CDR2 as QGS. The CDR3 DNA sequence: TGTGCTCTTGGTGAACTACCCTTCTGCCCCGATAAACTCATCTTT. This gives the protein CALGELPFCPDKLIF.

On this clone itself: Only one base separates this from a far larger clonotype, so it likely reflects a read error. Other DNA sequences in the same sample also yield this CDR3. The chain is built from TRDV1 and TRDJ1; 7 bases agree with TRDD3. Assignment of the J gene here rests on matching the DNA to germline, because TCRdb gives none. The CDR3 runs to 23 residues. CDR1 is TSWWSYY, CDR2 QGS, per germline. V was pared by 4 bases and J by 0 bases, with 29 bases of the junction left unmatched. Here the CDR3 DNA reads TGTGCTCTTGGGGGTCCCGACTCTGAGGAAGCTGGACTGGGGATATGGTACACCGATAAACTCATCTTT. This codes for CALGGPDSEEAGLGIWYTDKLIF.

Details on this clone: The protein held in TCRdb is that of a much larger clone and does not match this DNA's translation at residue 11, likely because of a read error; the protein shown is translated from the DNA. This chain uses TRDV2 with TRDJ1, with 10 bases that match TRDD3. TCRdb supplies no J gene; here it was assigned by aligning the nucleotide sequence to germline. V lost 3 bases and J lost 2; bases outside the gene matches: 11. This CDR3 region has 17 residues. The germline CDR1 and CDR2 sequences are GEAIGNYY and EKD. The CDR3 loop is CACDAVLGDAKTDKLIF. The CDR3 DNA reads as TGTGCCTGTGACGCCGTACTGGGGGATGCCAAGACCGATAAACTCATCTTT.

This clone was detected a few times. This DNA translates differently at residue 3 from the TCRdb protein, which is that of a much larger clone; a read error is likely, and the protein shown is the DNA's own translation. The chain employs TRDV1 and TRDJ1; 10 bases align to TRDD3. Looked up from germline, CDR1 is TSWWSYY and CDR2 is QGS. The CDR3 loop spans 22 amino acids. CDR3 DNA sequence: TGTGCTCCTGGGGAACGGCCTTTAAAGGCGTGGTACTGGGGGATGCGAACCGATAAACTCATCTTT. Its protein product is CAPGERPLKAWYWGMRTDKLIF.

In this sample, this clone turned up a few times. The protein TCRdb gives is from a much larger clone and does not agree with this DNA's translation at residue 12, likely a read error; the protein shown here comes from the DNA. The V gene is TRDV1, the J gene TRDJ1; 8 nucleotides align to TRDD3. The J gene is absent in TCRdb and was assigned here via DNA matching to germline. The CDR3 covers 22 residues. Trimming cost V 3 bases and J 0 bases; bases outside gene matches: 24. The germline V gene encodes CDR1 TSWWSYY and CDR2 QGS. In DNA, the CDR3 is TGTGCTCTTGGGGAGTATTCAGCGTACTGGGGGGTTGTGGAAGCGTACACCGATAAACTCATCTTT. The encoded protein is CALGEYSAYWGVVEAYTDKLIF.

There are a few counts of this clone. A read error likely explains why the TCRdb protein, taken from a much larger clone, differs from this DNA's translation at residue 7; the protein shown is translated from the DNA. The chain combines TRDV1 with TRDJ1; TRDD3 is a possible D gene (6 bases). The CDR3 is made up of 20 amino acids. The ends were cut back, 1 base at V and 3 bases at J, with 27 bases in the middle. CDR1 and CDR2 (germline): TSWWSYY, QGS. Written as DNA, the CDR3 is TGTGCTCTTGGGGAACAATGGGGCTCCCCACGATGGGATAAAGCCGATAAACTCATCTTT. Protein: CALGEQWGSPRWDKADKLIF.

Concerning this clone itself: The protein TCRdb lists belongs to a much larger clone and differs from this DNA's translation at residue 6, which points to a read error; the protein shown is made from the DNA. The rearrangement joins TRDV1 to TRDJ1, with 8 positions matching TRDD3. CDR1 TSWWSYY and CDR2 QGS come from the germline V gene. The J segment lost 4 bases and the V segment lost 4 bases, leaving 26 bases of the junction unmatched. The CDR3 runs 21 residues. The CDR3 DNA is TGTGCTCTTGGGGTAGACTTCCGTCCCGGGGGAGTACTGGGGGGCAACGATAAACTCATCTTT. It yields the protein CALGVDFRPGGVLGGNDKLIF.

This clone was recorded a few times. A read error is likely here: a far larger clone is one base away. In the same sample, other DNA sequences code for this CDR3. This chain uses TRDV1 with TRDJ1, with D perhaps TRDD2 (5 bases). CDR3 length: 18 amino acids. CDR1 and CDR2 from the germline V gene are TSWWSYY and QGS. Trimming removed 5 bases at V and 0 bases at J, with 22 bases between. CDR3 nucleotides: TGTGCTCTTGGGATCGGACCTACGCGCCTACCCTACACCGATAAACTCATCTTT. Protein: CALGIGPTRLPYTDKLIF.

This clone was counted many times. The protein held in TCRdb is that of a much larger clone and does not match this DNA's translation at residue 16, likely because of a read error; the protein shown is translated from the DNA. This chain connects TRDV2 to TRDJ1; 10 bases are shared with TRDD3. The CDR3 runs 18 residues. Germline lookup yields CDR1 GEAIGNYY and CDR2 EKD. The CDR3 region is CACDKGDTATSQTDKPIF. As DNA, the CDR3 is TGTGCCTGTGACAAGGGGGATACGGCCACATCGCAGACCGATAAACCCATCTTT.

This clone was recorded many times. TCRdb's protein for this DNA is that of a much larger clone and differs from the translation at residue 5, likely a read error; the protein shown is the DNA translation. V usage is TRDV1 and J usage is TRDJ1, with D possibly being TRDD2 (6 bases). The V end was cut by 4 bases, the J end by 10 bases, with 31 bases between. This CDR3 region has 18 residues. CDR1 TSWWSYY and CDR2 QGS come from the germline V gene. CDR3 residues: CALGGECEHGLPPGRLIF. DNA for the CDR3: TGTGCTCTTGGGGGAGAATGTGAGCATGGCCTTCCGCCTGGGCGACTCATCTTT.

Only a few counts were recorded for this clone. This likely came from a read error, as a far larger clone is one base away. Different DNA sequences within this sample yield the same CDR3. The rearrangement uses TRDV2 and TRDJ3; 8 bases are a match to TRDD3. TCRdb gives no J gene; it was assigned here by matching the DNA to germline. Germline values: CDR1 GEAIGNYY, CDR2 EKD. The CDR3 length is 20 residues. The CDR3 loop reads CACDTALGIPRSWDTRQMFF. DNA of the CDR3: TGTGCTTGTGACACCGCGCTGGGGATACCCCGCTCCTGGGACACCCGACAGATGTTTTTC.

This clone appeared many times. With a far larger clone one base away, a read error is the likely cause. The limits of the CDR3 on the DNA are not certain, so only TCRdb's listed CDR3 is given. Other nucleotide sequences from this sample produce the same CDR3. The rearrangement links TRDV1 to TRDJ1; TRDD3, as called in the table, went unchecked against the DNA. The germline CDR1 and CDR2 sequences are TSWWSYY and QGS. The CDR3 is 19 amino acids in total, end residues counted. The CDR3 here is CALGEKGWRWGIGADKLIF.

This clone was recorded a few times. TCRdb lists the protein of a much larger clone for this DNA, which differs at residue 15, so this is likely a read error; the protein given here is translated from the DNA itself. The chain's CDR3 is CALGDGVIRGAYTQVKLIF. The CDR3 nucleotides read TGTGCTCTTGGGGATGGAGTCATACGAGGGGCCTATACACAAGTTAAACTCATCTTT. V gene TRDV1 combines with J gene TRDJ1; TRDD3 might be the D (5 bases). TCRdb is silent on the J gene; assignment here came from matching the DNA to germline. There are 19 residues in the CDR3. V lost 3 bases and J lost 7, with 30 bases in between. CDR1 and CDR2 (germline): TSWWSYY, QGS.

This clone was picked up a small number of times. The protein recorded in TCRdb matches a much larger clone and deviates from this DNA's translation at residue 9, suggesting a read error; the protein here is obtained by translating the DNA. This chain links TRDV1 with TRDJ1; the match to TRDD3 covers 11 bases. Germline V gene data show CDR1 as TSWWSYY and CDR2 as QGS. The CDR3 runs to 21 residues. Germline trimming cut 5 bases from V and 1 base from J; bases unmatched to any gene: 21. The CDR3 DNA sequence: TGTGCTCTTGGGAAGGCCTCTGCGTGCTGGGGGATACCCATCTTCACCGATAAACTCATCTTT. As protein: CALGKASACWGIPIFTDKLIF.